This T cell receptor (beta chain) appears in the sequencing data of a study of blood T cell repertoires in COVID-19. Trimming at V came to 0 bases and at J to 6 bases, leaving 7 bases not matched to a gene. CDR1 is MNHEY and CDR2 is SMNVEV in the germline V gene (reference sequence). This CDR3 is built from 16 residues. Clones were sequenced by immunoSEQ multiplex PCR, and TCRdb holds only the in-frame ones, with some missing. Here the sample spans roughly 340,000 clones, 75% to 90% being singletons. The V and J genes are TRBV27 and TRBJ2-1; 8 bases align to TRBD1. The clonotype originates from a woman aged 45 to 65 with COVID-19, enrolled during active disease. The source material was peripheral blood. CDR3 bases: TGTGCCAGCAGTTTATCATCTCGGACAGGGACCAATGAGCAGTTCTTC. The encoded protein is CASSLSSRTGTNEQFF.